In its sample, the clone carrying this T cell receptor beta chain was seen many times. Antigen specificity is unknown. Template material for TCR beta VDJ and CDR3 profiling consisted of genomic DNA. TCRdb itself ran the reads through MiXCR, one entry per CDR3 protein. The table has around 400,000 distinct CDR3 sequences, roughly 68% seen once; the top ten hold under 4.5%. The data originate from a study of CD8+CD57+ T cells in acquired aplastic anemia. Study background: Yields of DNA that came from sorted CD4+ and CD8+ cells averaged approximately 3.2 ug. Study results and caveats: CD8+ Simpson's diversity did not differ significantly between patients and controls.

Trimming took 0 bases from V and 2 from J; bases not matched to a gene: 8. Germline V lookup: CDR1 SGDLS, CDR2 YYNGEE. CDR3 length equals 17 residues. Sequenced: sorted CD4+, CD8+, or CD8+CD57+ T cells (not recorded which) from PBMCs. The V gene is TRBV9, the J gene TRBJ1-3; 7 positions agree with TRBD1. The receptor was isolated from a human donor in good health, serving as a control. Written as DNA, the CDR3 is TGTGCCAGCAGCGTAGGGATCACAGGGGAAGCTGGAAACACCATATATTTT. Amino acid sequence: CASSVGITGEAGNTIYF. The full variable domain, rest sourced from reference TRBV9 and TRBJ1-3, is DSGVTQTPKHLITATGQRVTLRCSPRSGDLSVYWYQQSLDQGLQFLIQYYNGEERAKGNILERFSAQQFPDLHSELNLSSLELGDSALYFCASSVGITGEAGNTIYFGEGSWLTVV.